These 17 T cell receptor beta chains were sequenced from one sample in a study of blood T cell repertoires in COVID-19 (TCRdb year 2020). Library prep was done by the immunoSEQ multiplex PCR assay. Sourced from immuneACCESS, this table was stored by TCRdb with only in-frame sequences that have V and J called. A share of the clones is absent; for the studies checked, an unresolved V gene accounts for under half, and the remainder has no known explanation. For this sample there are 150,000 to 200,000 clones; more than 75% appear just once. Roughly 1.2% of the sample is held by the ten biggest clonotypes. Sequencing was carried out using PBMCs or T cells enriched from blood (not recorded which). The receptors originated from a human donor with acute COVID-19. The donor label of this sample is uncertain.

The chain couples TRBV6-5 to TRBJ2-5; tentatively, D is TRBD1 (5 bases). Trimming cost V 2 bases and J 2 bases, with 9 bases left between them. This CDR3 has 14 amino acids. Germline CDR1 is MNHEY and CDR2 is SVGAGI. CDR3 residues: CASSYRREQETQYF. CDR3 bases: TGTGCCAGCAGTTACCGCAGGGAACAAGAGACCCAGTACTTC.

This chain links TRBV2 with TRBJ1-6; D call uncertain. Germline loops: CDR1 SNHLY, CDR2 FYNNEI. V was trimmed by 4 bases and J by 7 bases, leaving 8 bases between them. The CDR3 length is 13 residues. This CDR3 is CASSGQVNSPLHF. The CDR3 coding sequence is TGTGCCAGCAGTGGGCAGGTGAATTCACCCCTCCACTTT.

This clone was seen only once. The genes are TRBV3-1 (or the pseudogene TRBV3-2) and TRBJ2-4, with 8 bases aligning to TRBD1. Germline V gene data show CDR1 as LGHDT and CDR2 as YNNKEL (reference sequence). The ends lost 4 bases at V and 7 bases at J; junction bases unmatched: 6. The CDR3 loop spans 14 amino acids. This chain's CDR3 is CASSPRGRGNIQYF. CDR3 in DNA: TGTGCCAGCAGCCCCAGGGGGCGAGGTAACATTCAGTACTTC.

The chain uses TRBV10-3 and TRBJ2-6; maybe TRBD2 (5 bases). Trimming removed 7 bases from V and 0 bases from J, with 7 bases in between. The CDR3 is 14 amino acids. Germline V lookup: CDR1 ENHRY, CDR2 SYGVKD. The CDR3 loop reads CAIKEDSGANVLTF. The DNA of the CDR3 is TGTGCCATCAAGGAGGACTCTGGGGCCAACGTCCTGACTTTC.

This sequence joins TRBV10-3 and TRBJ2-3, with 8 bases identical to TRBD2. Germline V lookup: CDR1 ENHRY, CDR2 SYGVKD. The CDR3 contains 15 residues. The J segment lost 2 bases and the V segment lost 2 bases, leaving 3 bases of the junction unmatched. This CDR3 reads CAISEGTRYTDTQYF. CDR3 DNA: TGTGCCATCAGTGAGGGGACTAGATACACAGATACGCAGTATTTT.

The genes are TRBV5-8 and TRBJ1-1; 8 bases match TRBD1. The CDR3 consists of 13 residues. V gave up 2 bases and J gave up 4 bases; unmatched junction bases: 1. Germline V CDR1 and CDR2: SGHTS, YDEGEE. The CDR3 DNA sequence: TGTGCCAGCAGCTTTACAGGGGGCACTGAAGCTTTCTTT. Its protein product is CASSFTGGTEAFF. Variable domain in full (rest from reference TRBV5-8 and TRBJ1-1): EAGVTQSPTHLIKTRGQQATLRCSPISGHTSVYWYQQALGLGLQFLLWYDEGEERNRGNFPPRFSGRQFPNYSSELNVNALELEDSALYLCASSFTGGTEAFFGQGTRLTVV.

The chain has TRBV6-5 and TRBJ1-5, with D perhaps TRBD1 (5 bases). CDR1 is MNHEY, CDR2 SVGAGI, per germline. The CDR3 totals 14 residues. V was cut by 11 bases and J by 3 bases, with 17 bases left in between. The DNA for the CDR3 is TGTGCCTCGTGGACCCAGGGCACCAATCAGCCCCAGCATTTT. Encoded protein: CASWTQGTNQPQHF.

The chain joins TRBV7-3 to TRBJ1-6; D ambiguous. Between the trimmed V and J ends, which lost 2 bases and 7 bases, there was a span of 12 bases. CDR3 length: 15 amino acids. Germline V gene data show CDR1 as SGHTA and CDR2 as FQGTGA. CDR3 residues: CASSLLSGGNSPLHF. The DNA for the CDR3 is TGTGCCAGCAGCTTATTATCGGGTGGCAATTCACCCCTCCACTTT.

This clone was counted once. This chain uses TRBV3-1 (or the pseudogene TRBV3-2) with TRBJ2-2, with 10 nucleotides matching TRBD1. The length of the CDR3 is 15 residues. From germline, CDR1 is LGHDT and CDR2 YNNKEL (reference sequence). V lost 4 bases to trimming and J lost 7 bases; unmatched junction nucleotides: 6. DNA for the CDR3: TGTGCCAGCAGCCCCCGACAGGGGGCCGGCGGGGAGCTGTTTTTT. Translating gives CASSPRQGAGGELFF.

V and J are TRBV6-1 and TRBJ2-2, with a tentative D call TRBD1 (6 bases). CDR3 length: 14 amino acids. The germline gives CDR1 MNHNS, CDR2 SASEGT. V lost 0 bases and J 4 bases, leaving 6 bases between the germline ends. The CDR3 sequence: CASSEAGGTGELFF. The CDR3 DNA reads TGTGCCAGCAGTGAAGCAGGGGGCACCGGGGAGCTGTTTTTT.

This clone has more than one count but fewer than ten. J is TRBJ1-2 and V is TRBV5-6, with D hard to call. CDR3 length equals 15 residues. V lost 2 bases and J lost 3, with 14 bases in between. In germline, CDR1 is SGHDT, CDR2 YYEEEE. CDR3 nucleotide sequence: TGTGCCAGCAGCTTTCGGCAGACTGGGTACTATGGCTACACCTTC. It translates to CASSFRQTGYYGYTF.

The chain has TRBV29-1 and TRBJ2-5; 9 nucleotides align to TRBD1. Germline assignment: CDR1 SQVTM and CDR2 ANQGSEA. CDR3 size: 15 residues. With 0 bases clipped from V and 5 bases from J, the junction kept 7 bases outside the gene matches. In nucleotides, the CDR3 is TGCAGCGTTGAAGAACAGGGGGCGCGCGTCGAGACCCAGTACTTC. Amino acids: CSVEEQGARVETQYF. The variable domain in full, with the rest retrieved from reference TRBV29-1 and TRBJ2-5, is SAVISQKPSRDICQRGTSLTIQCQVDSQVTMMFWYRQQPGQSLTLIATANQGSEATYESGFVIDKFPISRPNLTFSTLTVSNMSPEDSSIYLCSVEEQGARVETQYFGPGTRLLVL.

This clone has a single count. The chain links TRBV30 to TRBJ2-6; TRBD1 might be the D (6 bases). Trimming took 5 bases from V and 0 from J, leaving 20 bases between them. The germline V gene encodes CDR1 GTSNPN and CDR2 SVGIG (reference sequence). The CDR3 runs to 18 residues. The CDR3 region has the DNA TGTGCCTGGGTCACAGGGCGAGGCTCTCTCTCTGGGGCCAACGTCCTGACTTTC. This codes for CAWVTGRGSLSGANVLTF.

The V gene is TRBV3-1 (or the pseudogene TRBV3-2), the J gene TRBJ2-7, with D unresolved. The V end was cut by 0 bases, the J end by 0 bases, with 18 bases between. CDR1 and CDR2 (germline): LGHDT, YNNKEL (reference sequence). This CDR3 is built from 18 residues. CDR3 amino acids: CASSQDHGYGESSYEQYF. The CDR3 DNA follows: TGTGCCAGCAGCCAAGATCACGGGTATGGTGAGAGCTCCTACGAGCAGTACTTC.

The rearrangement links TRBV19 to TRBJ2-1, with 8 bases fitting TRBD2. With 4 bases clipped from V and 0 bases from J, the junction kept 5 bases outside the gene matches. The CDR3 length is 16 residues. Germline V gene sequence: CDR1 LNHDA, CDR2 SQIVND (reference sequence). For the CDR3, the DNA is TGTGCCAGTAGTACCCAAGCGGGGGTCTCCTACAATGAGCAGTTCTTC. Amino acids: CASSTQAGVSYNEQFF.

This clone has a handful of counts. This chain joins TRBV7-9 and TRBJ1-4; D is ambiguous. Germline lookup yields CDR1 SEHNR and CDR2 FQNEAQ (reference sequence). The CDR3 length is 14 residues. V was trimmed by 3 bases and J by 8 bases, leaving 13 bases between them. CDR3 coding DNA: TGTGCCAGCAGCTTTGGGCTTTTCTCGGAAAAACTGTTTTTT. Translating it yields CASSFGLFSEKLFF.

The V and J genes are TRBV10-3 and TRBJ1-2, with TRBD1 matching 7 bases. Trimming at V came to 6 bases and at J to 4 bases, leaving 8 bases not matched to a gene. The CDR3 has 14 amino acids. Per germline, CDR1 ENHRY and CDR2 SYGVKD. CDR3: CAISLQDRSYGYTF. The CDR3 coding sequence is TGTGCCATCAGCCTGCAGGACAGGAGCTATGGCTACACCTTC.